Sequencing of this TCR beta chain was carried out in a study of blood T cell repertoires in COVID-19 (dated by TCRdb to the early 2020s). Study-wide context: Samples from collaborators originated in the United States, Italy and Spain and spanned both the acute and convalescent phases of COVID-19. The prospective study material was composed of cDNA or gDNA derived from T cells, B-cell-depleted T cells, or PBMCs. The dataset comprised deeply sampled blood TCRbeta repertoires from subjects exposed to, actively infected with, or recovered from COVID-19. The repertoires were released in a freely available public database meant as a resource for research on the immune response to SARS-CoV-2. Samples came from the ongoing ImmuneRACE study (first 160 participants) plus 1,254 subjects from 6 global collaborators. Nearly every sample came with metadata listing a de-identified subject ID, COVID-19 status, age in years and sex. Where available, HLA class I and class II types were obtained from metadata supplied by the sample provider rather than from assay-based typing. Paper-wide results and their limitations: The quantity of clinical and demographic metadata differed by source and by participant and was supplied without curation.

Worth noting for this clone: Its specific antigen is unknown. No much larger clonotype is one base removed from it; base qualities were not supplied.

The immunoSEQ Assay, a bias-controlled multiplex PCR, was used to amplify TCRbeta CDR3 regions from genomic DNA. As for the authors' bioinformatics: The number of nucleated cells in each sample was estimated by amplification of reference gene primers within the assay. Sequence reads were collapsed and filtered to measure the absolute abundance of every unique TCRbeta CDR3 rearrangement. For each sample, productive Simpson clonality was calculated as the square root of Simpson's diversity index across productive rearrangements. TCRdb mirrors the immuneACCESS table, restricted to in-frame sequences. Some clones are absent from its copies; in checked studies, under half trace to an unresolved V gene, and the reason for the others is unknown. The V and J calls and the clone size are those of that table, but D and trimming were determined from the DNA. The sample contains a few hundred thousand clones, 75% to 90% of them found a single time. Jointly, the top ten make up about 2% of the sample.

The collaborating institutions used their own protocols to collect whole blood in K2EDTA tubes. Collaborator samples were shipped for TCRbeta analysis as frozen whole blood, isolated PBMCs, or DNA extracted from either sample type. The germline V end is reduced by 5 bases and the J end by 8 bases; junction bases left unmatched: 7. Via the germline V gene (reference sequence), CDR1 is PRHDT and CDR2 FYEKMQ. The cysteine opens and the phenylalanine closes a CDR3 of 14 amino acids. The read is trimmed to its CDR3 DNA, 42 bases read in frame from base 1. The chain is assembled from TRBV13 and TRBJ1-4, with 8 bases in between that match TRBD1. The TCR was taken from a man aged 25 to 40 with active or convalescent COVID-19. Specimen: peripheral blood. The DNA sequence is given as TGTGCCAGCAGCCACTCGGACAGGGACGAAAAACTGTTTTTT. The resulting protein is CASSHSDRDEKLFF.